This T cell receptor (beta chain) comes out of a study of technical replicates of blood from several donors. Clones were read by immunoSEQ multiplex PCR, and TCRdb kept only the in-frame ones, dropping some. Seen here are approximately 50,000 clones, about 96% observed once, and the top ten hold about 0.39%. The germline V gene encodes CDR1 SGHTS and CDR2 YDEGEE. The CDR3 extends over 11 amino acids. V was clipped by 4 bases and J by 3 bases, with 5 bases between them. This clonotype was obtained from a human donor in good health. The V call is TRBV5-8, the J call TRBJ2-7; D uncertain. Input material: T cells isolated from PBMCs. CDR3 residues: CASSPIYEQYF. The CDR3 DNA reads TGTGCCAGCAGCCCTATCTACGAGCAGTACTTC.